The 3 T cell receptor beta chains below were found in one sample sequenced in a study of blood T cell repertoires in COVID-19. Clones were read by immunoSEQ multiplex PCR, and TCRdb kept only the in-frame ones, dropping some. The sample carries tens of thousands of clones, more than 70% recorded once. The sequencing sample was made of peripheral blood. The receptors originated from a man older than 75 with acute or convalescent COVID-19.

This chain connects TRBV18 to TRBJ1-4, with TRBD1 identical over 7 bases. Per germline, CDR1 KGHSH and CDR2 LQKENI. This CDR3 spans 14 amino acids. With 6 bases clipped from V and 6 bases from J, the junction kept 7 bases outside the gene matches. CDR3 sequence (DNA): TGTGCCAGCTCCACGACAGGGTTGGATGAAAAACTGTTTTTT. As protein: CASSTTGLDEKLFF.

This chain links TRBV2 with TRBJ1-1; no clear D. CDR1 is SNHLY and CDR2 is FYNNEI in the germline V gene. V was pared by 4 bases and J by 1 base, with 13 bases between. The length of the CDR3 is 15 residues. The CDR3 protein is CASSVLGSGNTEAFF. CDR3 bases: TGTGCCAGCAGTGTACTAGGGTCTGGGAACACTGAAGCTTTCTTT. Combining the CDR3 with reference TRBV2 and TRBJ1-1 gives the whole variable domain EPEVTQTPSHQVTQMGQEVILRCVPISNHLYFYWYRQILGQKVEFLVSFYNNEISEKSEIFDDQFSVERPDGSNFTLKIRSTKLEDSAMYFCASSVLGSGNTEAFFGQGTRLTVV.

The CDR3 DNA reads TGTGCCAGCAGCCTACCTCTAACATCGGGGGTCGGCAATCAGCCCCAGCATTTT. Protein product: CASSLPLTSGVGNQPQHF. The chain combines TRBV7-3 with TRBJ1-5, with a possible D match to TRBD1 (5 bases). Trimming left V 5 bases short and J 2 bases short, with 22 bases between. CDR1 is SGHTA and CDR2 is FQGTGA in the germline V gene. This CDR3 region has 18 residues. Using reference TRBV7-3 and TRBJ1-5 for the parts outside the CDR3, the full variable domain is GAGVSQTPSNKVTEKGKYVELRCDPISGHTALYWYRQSLGQGPEFLIYFQGTGAADDSGLPNDRFFAVRPEGSVSTLKIQRTERGDSAVYLCASSLPLTSGVGNQPQHFGDGTRLSIL.